The source of this TCR beta chain is a study of cytomegalovirus exposure and HLA in healthy donors. In the PCR, 60 Vbeta and 13 Jbeta primers were used. Generated by immunoSEQ multiplex PCR, the TCRdb table keeps only in-frame clones and is missing some. The sample includes tens of thousands of clones, about 80% of them seen just once. Germline-derived CDR1 and CDR2 are MNHEY and SVGAGI. The CDR3 loop spans 14 amino acids. The germline V and J ends were trimmed by 6 bases and 11 bases, with 22 bases remaining between them. The sequenced sample was PBMCs. This clonotype was obtained from a man in his fifties in good health and CMV-seropositive. This chain connects TRBV6-5 to TRBJ1-1, with a weak D call TRBD1 (6 bases). CDR3 residues: CASSREDSTRGAFF. CDR3 in DNA: TGTGCCAGCAGCCGAGAGGACAGCACTCGAGGGGCTTTCTTT.